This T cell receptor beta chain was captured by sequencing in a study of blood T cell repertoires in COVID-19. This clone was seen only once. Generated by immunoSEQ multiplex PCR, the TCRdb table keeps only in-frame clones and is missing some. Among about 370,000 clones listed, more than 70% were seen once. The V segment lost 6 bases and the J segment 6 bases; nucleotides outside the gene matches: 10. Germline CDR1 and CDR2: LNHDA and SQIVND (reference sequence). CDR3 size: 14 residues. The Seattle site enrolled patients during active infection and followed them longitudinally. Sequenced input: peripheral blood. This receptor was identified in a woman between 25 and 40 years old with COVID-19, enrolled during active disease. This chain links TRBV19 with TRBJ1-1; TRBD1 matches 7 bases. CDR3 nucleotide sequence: TGTGCCAGTAGCGTCAGGGGGTTACAATCTGAAGCTTTCTTT. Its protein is CASSVRGLQSEAFF.